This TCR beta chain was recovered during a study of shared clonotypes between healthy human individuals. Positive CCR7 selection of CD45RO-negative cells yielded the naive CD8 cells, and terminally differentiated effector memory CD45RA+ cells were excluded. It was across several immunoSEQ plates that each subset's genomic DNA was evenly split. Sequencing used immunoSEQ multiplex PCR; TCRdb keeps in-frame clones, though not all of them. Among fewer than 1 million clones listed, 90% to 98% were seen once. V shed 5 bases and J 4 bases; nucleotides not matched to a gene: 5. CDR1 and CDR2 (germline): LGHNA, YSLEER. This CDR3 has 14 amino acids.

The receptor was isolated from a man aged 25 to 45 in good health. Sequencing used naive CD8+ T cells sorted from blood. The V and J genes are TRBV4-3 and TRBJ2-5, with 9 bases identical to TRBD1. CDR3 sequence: CASSAGTGIETQYF. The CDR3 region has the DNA TGCGCCAGCAGCGCCGGGACAGGGATAGAGACCCAGTACTTC.